This note documents a single T cell receptor (beta chain) sequence. This specimen comes from a study of blood T cell repertoires in COVID-19. The repertoire was sequenced with immunoSEQ multiplex PCR; TCRdb's copy has only in-frame clones and lacks some. Of about 420,000 clones in the sample, about 90% were seen once. V was trimmed by 6 bases and J by 6 bases, leaving 9 bases between them. The CDR3 length is 12 residues. This sequence was found in a man aged 18 to 29 with COVID-19, enrolled during active disease. The source material was peripheral blood. The chain combines TRBV12-3 or TRBV12-4 with TRBJ1-5; unclear D gene. CDR3 region: CASSHSSQPQHF. The DNA for the CDR3 is TGTGCCAGCAGCCACTCATCTCAGCCCCAGCATTTT.